Listed here are 20 T cell receptor beta chains from one sample, sequenced in a study of blood T cell repertoires in COVID-19. TCRdb's copy holds only in-frame clones and misses some; the assay was immunoSEQ multiplex PCR. There are 300,000 or so clones in the sample; 70% to 90% occur only once, and 5% to 7.5% lies in the top ten. The sequencing input was peripheral blood. All receptors come from a man aged 18 to 29 who had recovered from COVID-19.

The V gene is TRBV6-5, the J gene TRBJ2-2; weak D call: TRBD1 (5 bases). The V and J ends lost 7 bases and 7 bases respectively, with 13 bases between them. Germline V gives CDR1 MNHEY, CDR2 SVGAGI. The CDR3 totals 13 residues. DNA of the CDR3: TGTGCCAGCACCCCAGGGCGTATCGGGGAGCTGTTTTTT. It yields the protein CASTPGRIGELFF.

J is TRBJ1-5 and V is TRBV5-8, with 10 bases lining up with TRBD1. Germline loops: CDR1 SGHTS, CDR2 YDEGEE. V lost 4 bases and J lost 8; bases outside the gene matches: 12. This CDR3 region has 16 residues. CDR3: CASSKEGTGAYKPQHF. CDR3 DNA: TGTGCCAGCAGCAAGGAGGGGACAGGGGCGTATAAGCCCCAGCATTTT.

V is TRBV12-3 or TRBV12-4 and J is TRBJ1-1; no reliable D call. The CDR3 length is 13 residues. The germline V and J ends were trimmed by 3 bases and 1 base, with 6 bases remaining between them. In nucleotides, the CDR3 is TGTGCCAGCAGTTTCCAGAAGAACACTGAAGCTTTCTTT. This translates into CASSFQKNTEAFF.

The chain uses TRBV7-2 and TRBJ2-3; 12 bases map to TRBD2. V dropped 5 bases and J dropped 7; count of bases not matched to a gene: 16. This CDR3 spans 18 amino acids. CDR1 is SGHTA, CDR2 FQGNSA, per germline. In DNA, the CDR3 is TGTGCCAGCAGCCCAACATCTATGTGGACTAGCGGGGTACATACGCAGTATTTT. This codes for CASSPTSMWTSGVHTQYF.

The V call is TRBV7-9, the J call TRBJ2-2, with TRBD2 identical over 11 bases. The CDR3 runs 16 residues. V trimming: 5 bases; J trimming: 4 bases; junction bases outside the gene matches: 6. In germline, CDR1 is SEHNR, CDR2 FQNEAQ (reference sequence). Here the CDR3 DNA reads TGTGCCAGCAGCGGGCGTAGCGGGGGGGCCACCGGGGAGCTGTTTTTT. Translated: CASSGRSGGATGELFF.

The chain recombines TRBV29-1 with TRBJ2-7; perhaps TRBD1 as D (6 bases). The CDR3 runs to 14 residues. V lost 5 bases to trimming and J lost 4 bases, with 18 bases between them. Germline V gene data show CDR1 as SQVTM and CDR2 as ANQGSEA. CDR3 in amino acids: CSVSPVTGSYEQYF. CDR3 DNA sequence: TGCAGCGTTTCTCCCGTGACAGGTAGTTACGAGCAGTACTTC.

The V call is TRBV7-9, the J call TRBJ2-7, with TRBD1 identical over 9 bases. V was clipped by 7 bases and J by 6 bases; unmatched bases: 19. Germline assignment: CDR1 SEHNR and CDR2 FQNEAQ (reference sequence). The CDR3 is 17 residues long. The CDR3 DNA reads TGTGCCAGCACCCCCTCAGGACAGGGGTACCAGCTCCGCGAGCAGTACTTC. This encodes CASTPSGQGYQLREQYF.

V and J are TRBV9 and TRBJ2-1; 9 bases map to TRBD1. The V segment lost 5 bases and the J segment 8 bases; nucleotides outside the gene matches: 5. The CDR3 loop spans 13 amino acids. Germline V CDR1 and CDR2: SGDLS, YYNGEE. The CDR3: CASRGDRVDEQFF. The CDR3 bases are TGTGCCAGCAGGGGGGACAGGGTAGATGAGCAGTTCTTC. The full variable domain, its missing parts supplied by reference TRBV9 and TRBJ2-1, is DSGVTQTPKHLITATGQRVTLRCSPRSGDLSVYWYQQSLDQGLQFLIQYYNGEERAKGNILERFSAQQFPDLHSELNLSSLELGDSALYFCASRGDRVDEQFFGPGTRLTVL.

The chain links TRBV18 to TRBJ2-7; maybe TRBD2 (5 bases). CDR1 and CDR2 (germline): KGHSH, LQKENI. The CDR3 has 14 amino acids. The V end lost 6 bases, the J end lost 3 bases, and 15 bases lay between the germline ends. DNA of the CDR3: TGTGCCAGCTCCTCCCCCGGGGAAGACTACGAGCAGTACTTC. As protein: CASSSPGEDYEQYF.

This clone appeared a single time. The chain carries TRBV19 and TRBJ2-2, with TRBD2 matching over 9 bases. V trimming: 5 bases; J trimming: 3 bases; junction bases outside the gene matches: 10. The CDR3 spans 17 residues. The germline CDR1 and CDR2 sequences are LNHDA and SQIVND (reference sequence). In DNA, the CDR3 is TGTGCCAGTAGTCTGCTGGCGGGGGGGCCGCACACCGGGGAGCTGTTTTTT. This codes for CASSLLAGGPHTGELFF.

The chain is built from TRBV6-2 or TRBV6-3 and TRBJ2-7; 8 nucleotides agree with TRBD1. The germline V gene has CDR1 MNHEY and CDR2 SVGEGT. The CDR3 is 15 amino acids. Trimming at V came to 5 bases and at J to 2 bases, leaving 8 bases not matched to a gene. Written as DNA, the CDR3 is TGTGCCAGCAGTCTGGACAGGGAAATTGCCTACGAGCAGTACTTC. This translates into CASSLDREIAYEQYF.

This chain connects TRBV19 to TRBJ1-2, with TRBD1 matching 7 bases. This CDR3 region has 18 residues. V lost 5 bases, J lost 5 bases, and 20 bases stayed unmatched. CDR1 and CDR2 from the germline V gene are LNHDA and SQIVND (reference sequence). CDR3 bases: TGTGCCAGTAGTGAAGACCCACGAGGCCCGGGACAGAGGTATGGCTACACCTTC. Translating it yields CASSEDPRGPGQRYGYTF.

V gene TRBV18 combines with J gene TRBJ1-3; 10 bases agree with TRBD1. The junction had 4 bases not matched to a gene; V was cut back by 3 bases and J by 2 bases. The germline gives CDR1 KGHSH, CDR2 LQKENI. The CDR3 contains 16 residues. CDR3 bases: TGTGCCAGCTCACCTCTCGGGACAGGGGCTGGAAACACCATATATTTT. It translates to CASSPLGTGAGNTIYF. The full variable domain, completed using reference TRBV18 and TRBJ1-3, is NAGVMQNPRHLVRRRGQEARLRCSPMKGHSHVYWYRQLPEEGLKFMVYLQKENIIDESGMPKERFSAEFPKEGPSILRIQQVVRGDSAAYFCASSPLGTGAGNTIYFGEGSWLTVV.

The chain is built from TRBV27 and TRBJ2-1; D is perhaps TRBD2 (6 bases). The CDR3 contains 15 residues. Germline V gene data show CDR1 as MNHEY and CDR2 as SMNVEV (reference sequence). Trimming stripped 0 bases from V and 3 bases from J, with 9 bases between. CDR3 bases: TGTGCCAGCAGTTTATCACTAGCAGGCTACAATGAGCAGTTCTTC. Its protein product is CASSLSLAGYNEQFF.

The gene calls are TRBV7-2 and TRBJ1-6; no firm D call. The CDR3 contains 13 residues. Deletions cut 1 base from V and 8 bases from J, with 6 bases between. Germline CDR1 and CDR2: SGHTA and FQGNSA. The CDR3 reads CASSLGPYSPLHF. The CDR3 DNA follows: TGTGCCAGCAGCTTAGGGCCATATTCACCCCTCCACTTT.

This clone has only a few counts. Its ends do not fully match the called genes, so a read error is possible. This rearrangement joins TRBV12-3 or TRBV12-4 to TRBJ2-1; D is possibly TRBD1 (5 bases). The CDR3 has 11 amino acids. The CDR3 loop reads CASSSRGRVLF. DNA of the CDR3: TGTGCCAGCAGTTCACGCGGCAGGGTACTCTTC.

V usage is TRBV7-2 and J usage is TRBJ2-2, with D possibly matching TRBD2 (6 bases). This CDR3 has 13 residues. Germline CDR1 SGHTA, CDR2 FQGNSA. V gave up 6 bases and J gave up 6 bases, with 11 bases separating them. CDR3 in DNA: TGTGCCAGCAGTGTTAGGAGGGCCGGGGAGCTGTTTTTT. Protein sequence: CASSVRRAGELFF. The full variable domain, its missing parts supplied by reference TRBV7-2 and TRBJ2-2, is GAGVSQSPSNKVTEKGKDVELRCDPISGHTALYWYRQSLGQGLEFLIYFQGNSAPDKSGLPSDRFSAERTGGSVSTLTIQRTQQEDSAVYLCASSVRRAGELFFGEGSRLTVL.

The rearrangement uses TRBV2 and TRBJ2-7; TRBD1 matches 9 bases. This CDR3 has 13 amino acids. Germline CDR1 SNHLY, CDR2 FYNNEI. Trimming at V came to 5 bases and at J to 6 bases, leaving 5 bases not matched to a gene. DNA for the CDR3: TGTGCCAGCAGTTACAGGGGGCAAGGCGAGCAGTACTTC. It yields the protein CASSYRGQGEQYF.

This chain connects TRBV4-1 to TRBJ1-2; D uncertain. Germline V gene sequence: CDR1 MGHRA, CDR2 YSYEKL. This CDR3 region has 13 residues. Trimming stripped 5 bases from V and 5 bases from J, with 12 bases between. CDR3 in amino acids: CASSGSHGYGYTF. In DNA form, the CDR3 reads TGCGCCAGCAGCGGATCCCACGGGTATGGCTACACCTTC.

The gene calls are TRBV18 and TRBJ2-7, with TRBD2 matching over 9 bases. The CDR3 extends over 15 amino acids. Germline V gene data show CDR1 as KGHSH and CDR2 as LQKENI. The ends lost 4 bases at V and 7 bases at J; junction bases unmatched: 11. CDR3 in DNA: TGTGCCAGCTCACGCTCTAGCGGGACCTCATTGGAGCAGTACTTC. Translation: CASSRSSGTSLEQYF.